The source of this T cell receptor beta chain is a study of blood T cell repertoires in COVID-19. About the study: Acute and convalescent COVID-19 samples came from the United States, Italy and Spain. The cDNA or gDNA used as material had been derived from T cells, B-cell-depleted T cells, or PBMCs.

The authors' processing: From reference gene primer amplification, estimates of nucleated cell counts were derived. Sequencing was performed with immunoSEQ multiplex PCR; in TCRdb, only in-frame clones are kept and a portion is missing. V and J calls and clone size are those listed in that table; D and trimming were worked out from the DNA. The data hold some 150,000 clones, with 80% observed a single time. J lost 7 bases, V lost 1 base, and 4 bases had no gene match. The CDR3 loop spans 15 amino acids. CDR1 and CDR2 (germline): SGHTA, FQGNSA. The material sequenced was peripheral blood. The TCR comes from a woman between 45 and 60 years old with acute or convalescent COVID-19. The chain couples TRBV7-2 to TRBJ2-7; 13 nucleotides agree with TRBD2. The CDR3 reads CASSLGLAGGPEQYF. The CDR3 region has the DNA TGTGCCAGCAGCTTAGGACTAGCGGGGGGCCCGGAGCAGTACTTC.